The 15 T cell receptor beta chains listed next were all sequenced from one sample in a study of early T cells in non-severe SARS-CoV-2 infection. TCRdb re-derived calls from the 5' RACE reads in MiXCR, one entry per CDR3 protein. The sample lists more than 55,000 distinct CDR3 sequences; about 4.6% were seen once. Sequencing was performed on whole blood, taken at baseline. The receptors stem from an adult who was a healthcare worker with PCR-confirmed SARS-CoV-2 infection or an uninfected control (not recorded which). The donor label of this sample is uncertain.

This sequence joins TRBV28 and TRBJ2-1, with TRBD2 identical over 9 bases. This CDR3 is 17 amino acids long. The V and J ends lost 0 bases and 4 bases, in that order; junction bases with no gene match: 7. Germline V gene lookup returns CDR1 MDHEN and CDR2 SYDVKM. The CDR3 here is CASSLWKRGVGYNEQFF. In DNA, the CDR3 is TGTGCCAGCAGTTTATGGAAGCGGGGGGTCGGTTACAATGAGCAGTTCTTC.

This clonotype was picked up many times. The gene calls are TRBV6-4 and TRBJ2-1; 13 bases map to TRBD2. Germline V gene lookup returns CDR1 MRHNA and CDR2 SNTAGT. With V trimmed by 4 bases and J by 6 bases, 15 bases remained unmatched. The CDR3 is 19 residues long. The CDR3 sequence is CASSATSGGAGLEVNEQFF. The CDR3 DNA reads TGTGCCAGCAGTGCAACTAGCGGGGGGGCCGGATTGGAAGTCAATGAGCAGTTCTTC.

This clonotype was seen more than once but under ten times. This chain uses TRBV4-1 with TRBJ1-5; D gene uncertain. Looked up from germline, CDR1 is MGHRA and CDR2 is YSYEKL. The V gene lost 4 bases and the J gene lost 7 bases, with 14 bases spanning the gap. The CDR3 is made up of 14 amino acids. CDR3 residues: CASSLFAGRQPQHF. The CDR3, as DNA: TGCGCCAGCAGCCTTTTTGCCGGGCGACAGCCCCAGCATTTT.

At least ten counts were recorded for this clonotype. The V gene is TRBV30, the J gene TRBJ1-5; no reliable D call. The germline V gene encodes CDR1 GTSNPN and CDR2 SVGIG (reference sequence). This CDR3 spans 12 amino acids. V gave up 5 bases and J gave up 3 bases, with 8 bases separating them. The CDR3 nucleotides are TGTGCCTGGGGGCATCCCAATCAGCCCCAGCATTTT. It specifies CAWGHPNQPQHF.

This clonotype was observed a few times. The chain is built from TRBV28 and TRBJ2-5; 9 nucleotides agree with TRBD1. The CDR3 runs 17 residues. Germline loops: CDR1 MDHEN, CDR2 SYDVKM. J was trimmed by 0 bases and V by 5 bases; bases with no gene match: 10. The DNA for the CDR3 is TGTGCCAGCAGTAACCGAGCCCGGACAGGGGACCAAGAGACCCAGTACTTC. It is translated as CASSNRARTGDQETQYF.

This clonotype was picked up many times. The chain joins TRBV10-2 to TRBJ1-2; D is uncertain. V was pared by 4 bases and J by 6 bases, with 21 bases between. This CDR3 has 16 residues. Germline V lookup: CDR1 WSHSY, CDR2 SAAADI. The CDR3 protein is CASSGQAEAKGNGYTF. CDR3 DNA: TGCGCCAGCAGTGGGCAAGCTGAGGCGAAGGGAAATGGCTACACCTTC.

A word on this clonotype: Being one base from a much bigger clone, this may be a read error. The rearrangement links TRBV24-1 to TRBJ1-2; 10 nucleotides line up with TRBD1. This CDR3 spans 13 amino acids. Germline assignment: CDR1 KGHDR and CDR2 SFDVKD. CDR3 nucleotides: TGTCCCACCAGTGACGGGACAGGGGTTGGCTACACCTTC. Its protein is CPTSDGTGVGYTF.

The sample holds a few counts of this clonotype. The chain has TRBV25-1 and TRBJ2-7; D might be TRBD2 (6 bases). Trimming stripped 6 bases from V and 2 bases from J, with 14 bases between. The germline V gene has CDR1 MGHDK and CDR2 SYGVNS. This CDR3 has 14 amino acids. The CDR3 protein is CASSIGGKTYEQYF. In nucleotides, the CDR3 is TGTGCCAGCAGCATTGGGGGGAAGACCTACGAGCAGTACTTC.

Many counts were recorded for this clonotype. The V gene is TRBV21-1, the J gene TRBJ2-7; the table's D call, TRBD1, has no DNA check behind it. TRBV21-1 is labeled a pseudogene. The CDR3 extends over 14 amino acids. CDR3 DNA: TGTGCCAGCAGCGGAGCCGGGGGAATATGCGAGCAGTACTTC. It translates to CASSGAGGICEQYF.

With regard to this clonotype: Germline is not matched at one junction end, which may reflect a read error. CDR3 region: CASSQGNTGQGDF. The CDR3 coding sequence is TGTGCCAGCAGCCAAGGCAACACGGGACAGGGTGACTTC. This rearrangement joins TRBV3-1 to TRBJ2-4, with 9 bases aligning to TRBD1. Germline V CDR1 and CDR2: LGHDT, YNNKEL (reference sequence). This CDR3 has 13 residues.

V is TRBV6-1 and J is TRBJ2-7, with 8 positions matching TRBD1. V dropped 8 bases and J dropped 3; count of bases not matched to a gene: 9. CDR3 length: 14 amino acids. Germline CDR1 and CDR2: MNHNS and SASEGT. CDR3 sequence (DNA): TGTGCCAGCTCCGGACAGGGTGAATTCTACGAGCAGTACTTC. It encodes CASSGQGEFYEQYF.

This clonotype was recorded at least ten times. The DNA for the CDR3 is TGTGCCAGCAGTTACCGTGGGGGGGGCACCTATAATTCACCCCTCCACTTT. Protein product: CASSYRGGGTYNSPLHF. The genes are TRBV6-5 and TRBJ1-6; a possible D gene is TRBD1 (6 bases). The V end lost 2 bases, the J end lost 2 bases, and 13 bases lay between the germline ends. The CDR3 loop spans 17 amino acids. The germline gives CDR1 MNHEY, CDR2 SVGAGI.

Ten or more counts support this clonotype. The rearrangement joins TRBV7-2 to TRBJ1-2; D might be TRBD1 (6 bases). The CDR3 covers 14 residues. The germline CDR1 and CDR2 sequences are SGHTA and FQGNSA. Trimming left V 3 bases short and J 6 bases short, with 14 bases between. CDR3 protein: CASSLTGLRNGYTF. The CDR3 bases are TGTGCCAGCAGCTTGACAGGACTACGTAATGGCTACACCTTC.

This clonotype was found many times. The J gene is TRBJ2-1, the V gene TRBV7-9; D possibly matches TRBD1 or TRBD2 (5 bases each). The V gene's germline CDR1 is SEHNR and CDR2 FQNEAQ (reference sequence). The CDR3 consists of 14 residues. Trimming removed 4 bases at V and 5 bases at J, with 12 bases between. The CDR3: CASSWDRRNNEQFF. The CDR3 DNA sequence: TGTGCCAGCAGCTGGGACCGCCGAAACAATGAGCAGTTCTTC.

This chain links TRBV14 with TRBJ1-1; D gene ambiguous. Germline CDR1 reads SGHDN; CDR2 reads FVKESK. Trimming took off 1 base at V and 7 bases at J, with 4 bases between the two ends. The CDR3 loop spans 11 amino acids. The CDR3 DNA is TGTGCCAGCAGCCAAGGCATTGAAGCTTTCTTT. Its protein is CASSQGIEAFF.